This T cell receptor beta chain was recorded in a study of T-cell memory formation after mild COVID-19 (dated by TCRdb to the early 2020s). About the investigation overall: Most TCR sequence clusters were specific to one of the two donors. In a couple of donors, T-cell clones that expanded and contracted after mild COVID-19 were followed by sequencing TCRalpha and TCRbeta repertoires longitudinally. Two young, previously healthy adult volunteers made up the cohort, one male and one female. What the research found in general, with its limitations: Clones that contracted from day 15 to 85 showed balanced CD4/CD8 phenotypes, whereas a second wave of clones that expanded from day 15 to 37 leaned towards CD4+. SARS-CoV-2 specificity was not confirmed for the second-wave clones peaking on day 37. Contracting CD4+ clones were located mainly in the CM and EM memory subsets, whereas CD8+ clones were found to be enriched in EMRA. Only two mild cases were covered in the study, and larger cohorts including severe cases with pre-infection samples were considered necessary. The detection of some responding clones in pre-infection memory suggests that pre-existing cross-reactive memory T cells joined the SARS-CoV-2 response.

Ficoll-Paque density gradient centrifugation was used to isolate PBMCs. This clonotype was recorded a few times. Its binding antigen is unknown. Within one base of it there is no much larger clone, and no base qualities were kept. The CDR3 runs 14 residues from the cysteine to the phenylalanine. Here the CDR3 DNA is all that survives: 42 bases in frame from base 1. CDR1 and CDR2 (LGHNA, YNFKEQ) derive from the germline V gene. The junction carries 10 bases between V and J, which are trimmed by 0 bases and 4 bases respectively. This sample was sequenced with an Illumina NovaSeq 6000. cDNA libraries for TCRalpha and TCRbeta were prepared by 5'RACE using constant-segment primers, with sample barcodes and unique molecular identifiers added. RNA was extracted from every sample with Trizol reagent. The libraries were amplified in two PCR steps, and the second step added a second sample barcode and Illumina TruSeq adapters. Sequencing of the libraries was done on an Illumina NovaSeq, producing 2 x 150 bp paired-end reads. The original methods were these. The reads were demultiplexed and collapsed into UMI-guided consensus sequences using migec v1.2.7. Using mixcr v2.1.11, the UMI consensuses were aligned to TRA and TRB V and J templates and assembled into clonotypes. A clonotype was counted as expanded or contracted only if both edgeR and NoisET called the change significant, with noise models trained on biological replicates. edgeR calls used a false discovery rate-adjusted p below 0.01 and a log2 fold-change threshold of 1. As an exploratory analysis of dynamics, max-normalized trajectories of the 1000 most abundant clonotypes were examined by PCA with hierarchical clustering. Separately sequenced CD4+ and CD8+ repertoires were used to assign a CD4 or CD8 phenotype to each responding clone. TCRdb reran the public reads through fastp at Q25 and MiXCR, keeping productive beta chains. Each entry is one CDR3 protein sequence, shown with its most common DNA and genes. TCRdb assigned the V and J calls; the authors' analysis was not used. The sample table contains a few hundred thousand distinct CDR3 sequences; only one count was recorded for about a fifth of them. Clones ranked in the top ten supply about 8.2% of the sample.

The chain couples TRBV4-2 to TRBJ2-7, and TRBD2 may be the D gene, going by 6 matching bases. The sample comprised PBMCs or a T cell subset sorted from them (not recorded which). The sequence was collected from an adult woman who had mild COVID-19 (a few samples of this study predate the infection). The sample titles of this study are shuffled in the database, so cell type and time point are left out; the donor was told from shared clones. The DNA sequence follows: TGTGCCAGCAGCCAAGAACTAGCCCAATACGAGCAGTACTTC. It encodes CASSQELAQYEQYF.